These T cell receptor beta chains were read from a single sample in a study of monozygotic twins with inflammatory bowel disease. Reprocessing the 5' RACE reads, TCRdb reports a single entry for every CDR3 protein and omits DNA. The repertoire shows about 440,000 distinct CDR3 sequences; the top ten hold 2% to 2.5%. Sequencing used blood. Source of these receptors: a human donor with ulcerative colitis or Crohn's disease, or a healthy co-twin of an affected twin (not recorded which). The CDR3 runs from the conserved cysteine through the conserved F or W.

v_call: TRBV20-1; j_call: TRBJ1-5; cdr3_aa: CSANRLAQDQPQHF
v_call: TRBV12-3/TRBV12-4; j_call: TRBJ2-1; cdr3_aa: CASSLPGLAGINEQFF
v_call: TRBV5-4; j_call: TRBJ2-1; cdr3_aa: CASSFDRSFYNEQFF
v_call: TRBV7-3; j_call: TRBJ2-1; cdr3_aa: CASSLALYNEQFF
v_call: TRBV7-9; j_call: TRBJ2-1; cdr3_aa: CASSFGAGNEAQFF
v_call: TRBV7-2; j_call: TRBJ2-5; cdr3_aa: CASGPGEGKGQETQYF
v_call: TRBV18; j_call: TRBJ2-3; cdr3_aa: CASSPSRDDTQYF
v_call: TRBV15; j_call: TRBJ1-2; cdr3_aa: CATSRERTAALNYGYTF
v_call: TRBV29-1; j_call: TRBJ1-1; cdr3_aa: CSVYDTDTEAFF
v_call: TRBV2; j_call: TRBJ2-1; cdr3_aa: CASTPRNGPNEQFF
v_call: TRBV5-1; j_call: TRBJ2-1; cdr3_aa: CASSFISGGADLSYNEQFF
v_call: TRBV3-1; j_call: TRBJ2-1; cdr3_aa: CASSQDVASGGTYNEQFF
v_call: TRBV9; j_call: TRBJ1-1; cdr3_aa: CASSKRGENTEAFF
v_call: TRBV6-1; j_call: TRBJ2-7; cdr3_aa: CASSVLGSGEQYF
v_call: TRBV2; j_call: TRBJ1-6; cdr3_aa: CASKGTGVISPLHF
v_call: TRBV11-2; j_call: TRBJ2-1; cdr3_aa: CASSLGLHEQFF
v_call: TRBV6-2/TRBV6-3; j_call: TRBJ2-7; cdr3_aa: CASSWDRENEQYF
v_call: TRBV6-2/TRBV6-3; j_call: TRBJ2-7; cdr3_aa: CASSYSPGLRDEQYF
v_call: TRBV5-1; j_call: TRBJ2-1; cdr3_aa: CASSLGTEKNEQFF
v_call: TRBV6-2/TRBV6-3; j_call: TRBJ1-1; cdr3_aa: CASSYTGLSGNTEAFF
v_call: TRBV7-2; j_call: TRBJ2-5; cdr3_aa: CASSSNGGQETQYF
v_call: TRBV20-1; j_call: TRBJ2-1; cdr3_aa: CSARKPSGRTGRNEQFF
v_call: TRBV5-5; j_call: TRBJ2-5; cdr3_aa: CASSSGPLLQETQYF
v_call: TRBV5-1; j_call: TRBJ2-5; cdr3_aa: CASSSITSQGETQYF
v_call: TRBV11-3; j_call: TRBJ2-1; cdr3_aa: CASSDQGAGVSEQFF
v_call: TRBV5-5; j_call: TRBJ1-2; cdr3_aa: CASSVVPQTGYTF
v_call: TRBV30; j_call: TRBJ2-7; cdr3_aa: CAWSRTGGIEQYF
v_call: TRBV2; j_call: TRBJ1-2; cdr3_aa: CASKPGQGMGGYTF
v_call: TRBV20-1; j_call: TRBJ1-4; cdr3_aa: CSARLAPNEKLFF
v_call: TRBV7-3; j_call: TRBJ1-5; cdr3_aa: CASSLQPNQPQHF
v_call: TRBV6-1; j_call: TRBJ2-3; cdr3_aa: CATLPSGRNTDTQYF
v_call: TRBV12-3/TRBV12-4; j_call: TRBJ1-2; cdr3_aa: CASSPPGTNYGYTF
v_call: TRBV20-1; j_call: TRBJ2-2; cdr3_aa: CSSRAGAGELFF
v_call: TRBV18; j_call: TRBJ1-4; cdr3_aa: CASSQDSHNEKLFF
v_call: TRBV20-1; j_call: TRBJ2-1; cdr3_aa: CSARGLAAGRNEQFF
v_call: TRBV7-6; j_call: TRBJ2-6; cdr3_aa: CASSLPITGSGANVLTF
v_call: TRBV20-1; j_call: TRBJ2-1; cdr3_aa: CSARVGAGDSYNEQFF
v_call: TRBV28; j_call: TRBJ1-2; cdr3_aa: CASSSPEKEGYTF
v_call: TRBV20-1; j_call: TRBJ1-1; cdr3_aa: CSAPGTGNTEAFF
v_call: TRBV20-1; j_call: TRBJ2-7; cdr3_aa: CSARDGLAGNMYEQYF
v_call: TRBV20-1; j_call: TRBJ2-3; cdr3_aa: CSPLAGGSGDTQYF
v_call: TRBV7-2; j_call: TRBJ2-7; cdr3_aa: CASSLGSGSSYEQYF